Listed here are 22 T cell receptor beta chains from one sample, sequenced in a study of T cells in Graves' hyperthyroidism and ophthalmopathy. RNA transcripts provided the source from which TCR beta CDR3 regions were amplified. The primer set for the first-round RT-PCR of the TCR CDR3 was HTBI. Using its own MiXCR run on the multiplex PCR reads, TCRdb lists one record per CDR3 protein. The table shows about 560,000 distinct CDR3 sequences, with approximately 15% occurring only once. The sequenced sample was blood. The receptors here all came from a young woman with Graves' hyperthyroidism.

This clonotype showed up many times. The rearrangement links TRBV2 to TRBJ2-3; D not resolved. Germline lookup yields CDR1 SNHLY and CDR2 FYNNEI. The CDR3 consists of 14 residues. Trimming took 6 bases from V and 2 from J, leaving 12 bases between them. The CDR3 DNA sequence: TGTGCCAGCAGGCCGACGTCTATCACAGATACGCAGTATTTT. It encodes CASRPTSITDTQYF. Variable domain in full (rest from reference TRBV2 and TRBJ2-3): EPEVTQTPSHQVTQMGQEVILRCVPISNHLYFYWYRQILGQKVEFLVSFYNNEISEKSEIFDDQFSVERPDGSNFTLKIRSTKLEDSAMYFCASRPTSITDTQYFGPGTRLTVL.

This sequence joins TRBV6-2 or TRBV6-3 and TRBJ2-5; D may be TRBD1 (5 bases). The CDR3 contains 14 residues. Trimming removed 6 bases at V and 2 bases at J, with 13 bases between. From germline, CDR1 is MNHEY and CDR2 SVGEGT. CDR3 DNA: TGTGCCAGCAGACGCGACAGATCTCAAGAGACCCAGTACTTC. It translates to CASRRDRSQETQYF.

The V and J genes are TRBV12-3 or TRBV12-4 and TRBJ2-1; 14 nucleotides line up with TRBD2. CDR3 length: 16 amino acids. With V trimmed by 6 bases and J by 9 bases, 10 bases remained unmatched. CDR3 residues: CASRVTSGGAGSEQFF. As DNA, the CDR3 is TGTGCCAGCAGAGTGACTAGCGGGGGGGCCGGGAGTGAGCAGTTCTTC.

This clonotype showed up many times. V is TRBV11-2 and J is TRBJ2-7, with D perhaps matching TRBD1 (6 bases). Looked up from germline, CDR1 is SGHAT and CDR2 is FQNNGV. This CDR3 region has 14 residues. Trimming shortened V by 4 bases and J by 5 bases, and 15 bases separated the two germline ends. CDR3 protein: CASSYRGLIDEQYF. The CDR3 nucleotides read TGTGCCAGCAGCTATAGGGGGTTAATCGACGAGCAGTACTTC.

DNA for the CDR3: TGTGCCAGCAGTGAATACACCTCCGGGACAGGGTCGACATATGGCTACACCTTC. This sequence encodes CASSEYTSGTGSTYGYTF. The V call is TRBV25-1, the J call TRBJ1-2; TRBD1 matches at 9 bases. CDR3 length equals 18 residues. The V gene end was trimmed by 0 bases and the J gene end by 5 bases; junction bases not matched to a gene: 13. Germline loops: CDR1 MGHDK, CDR2 SYGVNS.

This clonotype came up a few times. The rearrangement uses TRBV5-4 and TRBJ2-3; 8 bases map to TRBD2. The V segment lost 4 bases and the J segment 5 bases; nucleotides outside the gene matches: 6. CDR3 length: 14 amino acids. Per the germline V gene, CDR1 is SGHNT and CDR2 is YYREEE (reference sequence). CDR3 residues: CASSRGGQGDTQYF. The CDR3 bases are TGTGCCAGCAGCCGGGGGGGCCAGGGAGATACGCAGTATTTT.

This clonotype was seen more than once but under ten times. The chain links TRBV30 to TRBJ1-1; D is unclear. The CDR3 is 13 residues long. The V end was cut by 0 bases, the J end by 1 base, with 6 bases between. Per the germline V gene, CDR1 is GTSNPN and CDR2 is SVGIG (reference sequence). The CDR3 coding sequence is TGTGCCTGGAGTGTACTGGGGAACACTGAAGCTTTCTTT. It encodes CAWSVLGNTEAFF.

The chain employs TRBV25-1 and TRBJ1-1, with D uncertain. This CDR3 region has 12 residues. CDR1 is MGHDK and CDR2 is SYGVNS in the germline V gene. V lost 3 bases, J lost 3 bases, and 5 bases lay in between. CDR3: CASSEKDTEAFF. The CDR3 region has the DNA TGTGCCAGCAGTGAGAAAGACACTGAAGCTTTCTTT.

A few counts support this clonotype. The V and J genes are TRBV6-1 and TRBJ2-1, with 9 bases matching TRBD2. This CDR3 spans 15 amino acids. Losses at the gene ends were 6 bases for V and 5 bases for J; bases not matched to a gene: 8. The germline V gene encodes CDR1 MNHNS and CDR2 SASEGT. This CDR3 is CASSTSGRSHNEQFF. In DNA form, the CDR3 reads TGTGCCAGCAGCACAAGCGGGAGGTCCCACAATGAGCAGTTCTTC.

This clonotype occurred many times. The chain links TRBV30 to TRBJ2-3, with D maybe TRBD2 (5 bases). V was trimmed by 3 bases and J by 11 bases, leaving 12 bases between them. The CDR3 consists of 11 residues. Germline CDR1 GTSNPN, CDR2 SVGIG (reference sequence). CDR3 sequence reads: CAWSVRGQQYF. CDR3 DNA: TGTGCCTGGAGCGTCCGGGGTCAGCAGTATTTT.

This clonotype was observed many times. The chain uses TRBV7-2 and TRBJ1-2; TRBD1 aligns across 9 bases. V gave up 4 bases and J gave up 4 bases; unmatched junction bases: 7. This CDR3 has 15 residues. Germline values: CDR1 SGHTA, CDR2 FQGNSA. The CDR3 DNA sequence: TGTGCCAGCAGCTCACAGACAGGGGGTGCCTATGGCTACACCTTC. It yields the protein CASSSQTGGAYGYTF.

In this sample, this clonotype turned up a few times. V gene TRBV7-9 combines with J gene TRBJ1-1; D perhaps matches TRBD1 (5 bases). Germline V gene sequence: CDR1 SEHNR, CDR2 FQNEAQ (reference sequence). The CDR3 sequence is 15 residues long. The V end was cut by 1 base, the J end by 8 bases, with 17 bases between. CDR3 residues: CASSLDGGLNVEAFF. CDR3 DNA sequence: TGTGCCAGCAGCTTAGACGGGGGGTTGAATGTGGAAGCTTTCTTT.

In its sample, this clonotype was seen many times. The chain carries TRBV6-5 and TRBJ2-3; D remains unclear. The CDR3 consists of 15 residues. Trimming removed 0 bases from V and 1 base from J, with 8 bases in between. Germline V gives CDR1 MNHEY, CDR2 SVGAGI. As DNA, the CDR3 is TGTGCCAGCAGTTACTCTGGGTTAGGCACAGATACGCAGTATTTT. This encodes CASSYSGLGTDTQYF.

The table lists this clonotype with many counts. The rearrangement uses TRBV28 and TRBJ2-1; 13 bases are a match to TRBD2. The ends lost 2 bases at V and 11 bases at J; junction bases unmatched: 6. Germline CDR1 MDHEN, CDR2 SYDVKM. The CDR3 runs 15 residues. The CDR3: CASSLQGTSGDKQFF. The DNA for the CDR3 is TGTGCCAGCAGTTTACAGGGGACTAGCGGGGACAAGCAGTTCTTC.

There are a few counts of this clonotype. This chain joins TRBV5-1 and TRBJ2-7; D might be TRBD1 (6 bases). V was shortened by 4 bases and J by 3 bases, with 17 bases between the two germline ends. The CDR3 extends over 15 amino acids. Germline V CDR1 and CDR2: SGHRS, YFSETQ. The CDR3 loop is CASSTGQTPIYEQYF. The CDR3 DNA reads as TGCGCCAGCAGCACTGGACAGACCCCAATCTACGAGCAGTACTTC.

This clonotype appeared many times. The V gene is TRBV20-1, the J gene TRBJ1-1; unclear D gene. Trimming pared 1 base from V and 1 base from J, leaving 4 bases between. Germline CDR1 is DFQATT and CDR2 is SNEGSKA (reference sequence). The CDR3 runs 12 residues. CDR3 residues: CSARVENTEAFF. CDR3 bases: TGCAGTGCTAGAGTGGAGAACACTGAAGCTTTCTTT.

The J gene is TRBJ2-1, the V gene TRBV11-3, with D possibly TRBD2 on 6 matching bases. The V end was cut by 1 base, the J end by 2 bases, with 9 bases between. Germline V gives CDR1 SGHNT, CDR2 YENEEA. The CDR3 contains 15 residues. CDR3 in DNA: TGTGCCAGCAGCTTAGTAACTAGCCCCTACAATGAGCAGTTCTTC. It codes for CASSLVTSPYNEQFF.

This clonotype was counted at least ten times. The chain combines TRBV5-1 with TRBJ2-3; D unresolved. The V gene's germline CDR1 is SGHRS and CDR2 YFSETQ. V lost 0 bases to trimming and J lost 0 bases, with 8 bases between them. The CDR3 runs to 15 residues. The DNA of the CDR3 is TGCGCCAGCAGCTTGGTGGTAGGGAGCACAGATACGCAGTATTTT. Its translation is CASSLVVGSTDTQYF.

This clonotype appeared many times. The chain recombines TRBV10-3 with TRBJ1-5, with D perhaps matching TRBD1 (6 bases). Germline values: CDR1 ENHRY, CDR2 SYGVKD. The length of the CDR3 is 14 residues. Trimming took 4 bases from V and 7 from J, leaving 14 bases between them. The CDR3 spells CAISGTGLDQPQHF. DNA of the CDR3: TGTGCCATCAGTGGAACAGGGTTGGACCAGCCCCAGCATTTT.

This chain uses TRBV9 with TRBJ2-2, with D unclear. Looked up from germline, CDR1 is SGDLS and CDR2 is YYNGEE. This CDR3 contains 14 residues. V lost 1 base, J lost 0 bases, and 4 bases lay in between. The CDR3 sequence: CASSVIANTGELFF. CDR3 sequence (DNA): TGTGCCAGCAGCGTAATCGCGAACACCGGGGAGCTGTTTTTT.

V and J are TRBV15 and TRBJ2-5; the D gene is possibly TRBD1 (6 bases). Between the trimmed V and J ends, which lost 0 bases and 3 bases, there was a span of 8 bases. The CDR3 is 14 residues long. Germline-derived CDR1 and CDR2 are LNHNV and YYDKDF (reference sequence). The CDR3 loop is CATSRDRGEETQYF. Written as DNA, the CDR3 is TGTGCCACCAGCAGAGACAGGGGAGAAGAGACCCAGTACTTC.

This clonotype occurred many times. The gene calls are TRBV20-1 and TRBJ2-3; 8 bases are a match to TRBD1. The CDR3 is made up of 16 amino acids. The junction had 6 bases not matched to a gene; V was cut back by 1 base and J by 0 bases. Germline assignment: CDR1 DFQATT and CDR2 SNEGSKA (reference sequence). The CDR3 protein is CSARGLGTGSTDTQYF. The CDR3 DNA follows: TGCAGTGCTAGAGGACTAGGGACAGGAAGCACAGATACGCAGTATTTT.